A single T cell receptor beta chain is shown here with its context. Antigen: not known. Some clones are missing from TCRdb's copy, which holds only in-frame ones; the method was immunoSEQ multiplex PCR. The data contain some 29,000 clones, approximately 80% of them singletons. Time point: after neoadjuvant nivolumab, at surgical resection. This specimen comes from a study of neoadjuvant anti-PD-1 for oral cavity cancer. Study information: Patients without progression got a fourth dose around day 43.

General study points: With three patients per group, TCR findings need larger cohorts.

The clonotype was recovered from a person between 40 and 79 years old with oral cavity squamous cell carcinoma. This material consisted of PBMCs, taken after nivolumab (anti-PD-1) treatment.

The CDR3 here is CASSQAGAYGYTF. The CDR3 DNA reads TGTGCCAGCAGCCAAGCGGGGGCCTATGGCTACACCTTC. This chain links TRBV14 with TRBJ1-2, with D possibly TRBD1 on 6 matching bases. Trimming took off 1 base at V and 4 bases at J, with 7 bases between the two ends. The CDR3 spans 13 residues. Germline CDR1 and CDR2: SGHDN and FVKESK.